The entry below gives a single TCR beta chain sequence along with its context. This entry is derived from a study of shared clonotypes between healthy human individuals. The data were produced by immunoSEQ multiplex PCR, yet TCRdb's version contains in-frame clones alone and is incomplete. This table holds 800,000 or so clones, roughly 96% found once. Naive CD8 cells comprised CD45RO-negative, CCR7-positively selected cells, excluding terminally differentiated effector memory CD45RA+ cells. This CDR3 is 13 amino acids long. CDR1 and CDR2 from the germline V gene are MDHEN and SYDVKM. V was cut by 8 bases and J by 0 bases, with 11 bases left in between.

This chain connects TRBV28 to TRBJ2-7; TRBD1 is a possible D gene (6 bases). Sequencing was carried out using naive CD8+ T cells sorted from blood. The sequence was obtained from a man aged 25 to 45 in good health. CDR3 region: CASLDRSSYEQYF. The CDR3 coding sequence is TGTGCCAGCTTAGACAGGAGCTCCTACGAGCAGTACTTC. The variable domain in full, completed from reference TRBV28 and TRBJ2-7, reads DVKVTQSSRYLVKRTGEKVFLECVQDMDHENMFWYRQDPGLGLRLIYFSYDVKMKEKGDIPEGYSVSREKKERFSLILESASTNQTSMYLCASLDRSSYEQYFGPGTRLTVT.